The following is a TCR beta chain sequence with its context. The target antigen is unknown. There was one heparinised blood draw per donor, averaging roughly 110 mL. This record belongs to a study of beta chain features in type 1 diabetes. Background on the study: Comparable age, gender and cell yields were observed in patients relative to healthy donors.

Regarding the study as a whole: Shorter TCRB CDR3s, moderately but significantly so, were found in Type 1 diabetes patients in all four CD4+ subsets. The naive, central memory and Treg TCRB repertoires showed an apparent similarity that was greater among patients than among healthy donors. When VDJ junctions were examined, type 1 diabetes patients showed fewer insertions and more deletions.

Per germline, CDR1 SGHTA and CDR2 FQGNSA. Trimming took 3 bases from V and 7 from J; bases not matched to a gene: 7. This CDR3 region has 14 residues. The whole isolated RNA underwent reverse transcription, so sequencing captured expressed TCRB transcripts. Method: immunoSEQ multiplex PCR; TCRdb's copy keeps in-frame clones and lacks some. This table has 300,000 or so clones, around 9% appearing once. The TCR sequence derives from a man aged 25 to 40 with type 1 diabetes. The chain links TRBV7-2 to TRBJ2-7, with 9 bases that match TRBD2. The sequenced material came from central memory CD4+ T cells from blood. In DNA form, the CDR3 reads TGTGCCAGCAGCTTTCGGACTAGCGCGGGAGAGCAGTACTTC. Translation: CASSFRTSAGEQYF.